This T cell receptor (beta chain) was sequenced for a study of monozygotic twins with inflammatory bowel disease. Study observations and caveats: Individual T cell subtypes were not distinguishable.

Using the 5' RACE reads, TCRdb records one entry per CDR3 protein without DNA. The sample yields 400,000 or so distinct CDR3 sequences, of which the top ten take up 2.4%. On this clonotype itself: The antigen is undetermined.

CDR1 is LNHDA, CDR2 SQIVND, per germline (reference sequence). CDR3 size: 13 residues. This sequence originates from a human donor with ulcerative colitis or Crohn's disease, or a healthy co-twin of an affected twin (not recorded which). The rearrangement uses TRBV19 and TRBJ1-1. Material: blood. CDR3 sequence reads: CASSIAVATEAFF.